These T cell receptor beta chains were read from a single sample in a study of blood T cell repertoires in COVID-19. Produced via immunoSEQ multiplex PCR; TCRdb's table is partial and in-frame only. The table includes under 130,000 clones, 70% to 90% detected once. What was sequenced was peripheral blood. The receptor set was obtained from a man aged 50 to 59 in a cohort sampled during active COVID-19. CDR3s include the opening cysteine and the closing phenylalanine or tryptophan. The order of the fields is CDR3 DNA, CDR3 protein, J gene, D gene, clone size, V gene. A D gene is named only where the DNA matches it firmly. Expanded clones are given a class, and other clones once, few, many or no size at all.

cdr3_nt: TGCGCCAGCAGCCAAGACTTTCAGAAGAATGAGCAGTTCTTC
cdr3_aa: CASSQDFQKNEQFF
j_call: TRBJ2-1
d_call: NA
clone_size: NA
v_call: TRBV4-3

cdr3_nt: TGTGCCAGCAGTTTTGGGGTAGTGACTAGCGTCTTCTTC
cdr3_aa: CASSFGVVTSVFF
j_call: TRBJ2-1
d_call: TRBD2
clone_size: NA
v_call: TRBV12-3/TRBV12-4

cdr3_nt: TGTGCCAGCATTAGACAATCTGAAGCTTTCTTT
cdr3_aa: CASIRQSEAFF
j_call: TRBJ1-1
d_call: NA
clone_size: once
v_call: TRBV27

cdr3_nt: TGCGCCAGCAGTGAACAACTAGCAGCAGATACGCAGTATTTT
cdr3_aa: CASSEQLAADTQYF
j_call: TRBJ2-3
d_call: NA
clone_size: NA
v_call: TRBV10-1

cdr3_nt: TGTGCCAGTAGTATGGGGACAGGGGGCTACGAGCAGTACTTC
cdr3_aa: CASSMGTGGYEQYF
j_call: TRBJ2-7
d_call: TRBD1
clone_size: NA
v_call: TRBV19

cdr3_nt: TGTGCCAGCAGCCCCGGACAGGACGCCTATAACTATGGCTACACCTTC
cdr3_aa: CASSPGQDAYNYGYTF
j_call: TRBJ1-2
d_call: TRBD1
clone_size: NA
v_call: TRBV5-5

cdr3_nt: TGTGCCAGCAGCTTGGAAACAGGGGGGTACGAGCAGTACTTC
cdr3_aa: CASSLETGGYEQYF
j_call: TRBJ2-7
d_call: TRBD1
clone_size: NA
v_call: TRBV11-2

cdr3_nt: TGTGCCAGCAGCTTAGTAGGGGAAGAGACCCAGTACTTC
cdr3_aa: CASSLVGEETQYF
j_call: TRBJ2-5
d_call: NA
clone_size: NA
v_call: TRBV7-9

cdr3_nt: TGTGCCAGTAGTTTGACTAGCGGGGGACCCAATGAGCAGTTCTTC
cdr3_aa: CASSLTSGGPNEQFF
j_call: TRBJ2-1
d_call: TRBD2
clone_size: NA
v_call: TRBV19

cdr3_nt: TGTGCCAGCAGTTACACACCACAGGGTGGCACTGAAAAACTGTTTTTT
cdr3_aa: CASSYTPQGGTEKLFF
j_call: TRBJ1-4
d_call: NA
clone_size: NA
v_call: TRBV6-5

cdr3_nt: TGTGCCAGCAGCCGACTAGCGGGGGGAACGAACACCGGGGAGCTGTTTTTT
cdr3_aa: CASSRLAGGTNTGELFF
j_call: TRBJ2-2
d_call: TRBD2
clone_size: NA
v_call: TRBV7-3

cdr3_nt: TGTGCCAGCAGCACAACAGGGGCCAACTATGGCTACACCTTC
cdr3_aa: CASSTTGANYGYTF
j_call: TRBJ1-2
d_call: TRBD1
clone_size: NA
v_call: TRBV3-1/TRBV3-2

cdr3_nt: TGTGCCAGCAGGAGACAGGGCGGAGGCTACACCTTC
cdr3_aa: CASRRQGGGYTF
j_call: TRBJ1-2
d_call: NA
clone_size: NA
v_call: TRBV21-1

cdr3_nt: TGTGCCAGCAGCACGGGACAGGGGAATGGCTACACCTTC
cdr3_aa: CASSTGQGNGYTF
j_call: TRBJ1-2
d_call: TRBD1
clone_size: NA
v_call: TRBV9

cdr3_nt: TGTGCCAGCTCACCGGGACAGGATTATGGCTACACCTTC
cdr3_aa: CASSPGQDYGYTF
j_call: TRBJ1-2
d_call: TRBD1
clone_size: NA
v_call: TRBV18

cdr3_nt: TGTGCCAGTAGTCAGGGTAGATTGGAGACCCAGTACTTC
cdr3_aa: CASSQGRLETQYF
j_call: TRBJ2-5
d_call: NA
clone_size: NA
v_call: TRBV19

cdr3_nt: TGTGCCAGCAGCTTAGAGGTCAGGGCTTCTTCAAACAATGAGCAGTTCTTC
cdr3_aa: CASSLEVRASSNNEQFF
j_call: TRBJ2-1
d_call: NA
clone_size: NA
v_call: TRBV7-9

cdr3_nt: TGTGCCAGCAGAATGGTGAGGGGGAACGGACAGCCCCAGCATTTT
cdr3_aa: CASRMVRGNGQPQHF
j_call: TRBJ1-5
d_call: NA
clone_size: NA
v_call: TRBV6-5